Detailed here is one TCR beta chain. The antigen remains undetermined. Profiling relied on immunoSEQ multiplex PCR, and the TCRdb table lists in-frame clones only, not all of them. The sample contains about 79,000 clones, over 75% of which appear only once. This specimen comes from a study of OX40 agonist ivuxolimab in advanced cancers. Overall study results and limits: With doses of 0.1-3.0 mg/kg, partial responders showed among the lowest clonal expansion. Antigen targets of the expanded peripheral T cells went undetermined.

The investigators sampled blood at baseline, at cycle 4 day 1, and at cycle 7 day 1. The sequenced sample was CD4+ or CD8+ T cells sorted from blood, obtained in a trial of the OX40 agonist ivuxolimab. The clonotype comes from an adult with an advanced solid tumor such as melanoma, head and neck, liver or kidney cancer.

The CDR3 nucleotides read TGTGCCAGCAGCCGGGACAGCATGAACACTGAAGCTTTCTTT. Protein: CASSRDSMNTEAFF. This sequence joins TRBV2 and TRBJ1-1; 7 bases agree with TRBD1. V trimming: 6 bases; J trimming: 0 bases; junction bases outside the gene matches: 4. The CDR3 contains 14 residues. Germline CDR1 is SNHLY and CDR2 is FYNNEI.